Listed here is a single TCR beta chain. Its antigen remains unknown. These data belong to a study of vaccination effects on CD4 cells after COVID-19. Across the whole study: CD4+ T cells specific for antigen were expanded with viral peptide pools by the ViraFEST assay before sequencing. After the second dose, samples were taken at median day 72.

With more than nine days of culture completed, CD4+ T cells were isolated. Participants were given two doses of BNT162b2 or mRNA-1273 vaccine. Using immunoSEQ multiplex PCR, the repertoire was profiled, and TCRdb retains in-frame clones only, with some absent. The sample includes roughly 40,000 clones, around 71% seen only once; the top ten take roughly 8%. The CDR3 has 12 residues. V was clipped by 5 bases and J by 1 base, with 7 bases between them. Germline values: CDR1 SQVTM, CDR2 ANQGSEA. Material: CD4+ T cells from PBMCs cultured without peptide, obtained after COVID-19 vaccination. This sequence joins TRBV29-1 and TRBJ2-3; no firm D call. The sequence was collected from a human donor who received a COVID-19 vaccine. In nucleotides, the CDR3 is TGCAGCGTTATGCCGGGCACAGATACGCAGTATTTT. Residues: CSVMPGTDTQYF.